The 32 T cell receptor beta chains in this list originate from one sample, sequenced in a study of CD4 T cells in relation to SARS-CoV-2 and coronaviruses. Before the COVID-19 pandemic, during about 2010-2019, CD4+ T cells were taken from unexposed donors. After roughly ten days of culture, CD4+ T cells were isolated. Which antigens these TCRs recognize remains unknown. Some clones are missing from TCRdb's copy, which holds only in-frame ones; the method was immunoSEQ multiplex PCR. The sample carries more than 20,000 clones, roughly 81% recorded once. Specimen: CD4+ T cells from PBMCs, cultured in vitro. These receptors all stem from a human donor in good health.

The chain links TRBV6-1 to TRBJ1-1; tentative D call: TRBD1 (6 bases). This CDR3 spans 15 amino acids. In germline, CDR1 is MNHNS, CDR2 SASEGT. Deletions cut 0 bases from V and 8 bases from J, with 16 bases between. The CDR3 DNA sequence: TGTGCCAGCAGTGAAGCGCTTCTGGGGGCCCAAGAAGCTTTCTTT. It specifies CASSEALLGAQEAFF.

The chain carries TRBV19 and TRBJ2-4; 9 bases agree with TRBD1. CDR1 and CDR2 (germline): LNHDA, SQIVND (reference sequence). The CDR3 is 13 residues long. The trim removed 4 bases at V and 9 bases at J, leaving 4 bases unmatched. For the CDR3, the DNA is TGTGCCAGTAGTAGGGACAGGGAGGCCATTCAGTACTTC. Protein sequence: CASSRDREAIQYF.

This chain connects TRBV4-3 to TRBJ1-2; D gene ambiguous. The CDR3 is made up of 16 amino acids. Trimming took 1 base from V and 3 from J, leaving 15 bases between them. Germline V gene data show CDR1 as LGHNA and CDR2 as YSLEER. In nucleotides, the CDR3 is TGCGCCAGCAGCCAAGCTCCGAGGCTCTCTTACTATGGCTACACCTTC. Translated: CASSQAPRLSYYGYTF.

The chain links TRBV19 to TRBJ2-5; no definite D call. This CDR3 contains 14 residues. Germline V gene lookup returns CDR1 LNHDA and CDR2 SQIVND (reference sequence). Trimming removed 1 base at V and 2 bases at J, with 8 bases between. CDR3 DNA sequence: TGTGCCAGTAGTATAGGGAGCTCACAAGAGACCCAGTACTTC. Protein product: CASSIGSSQETQYF.

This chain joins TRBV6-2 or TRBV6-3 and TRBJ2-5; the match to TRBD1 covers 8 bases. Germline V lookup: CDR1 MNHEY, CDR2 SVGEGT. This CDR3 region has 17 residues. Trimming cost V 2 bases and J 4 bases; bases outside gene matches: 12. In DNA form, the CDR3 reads TGTGCCAGCAGTTACCCGGAACGGACAGGGAGGAGAGAGACCCAGTACTTC. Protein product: CASSYPERTGRRETQYF.

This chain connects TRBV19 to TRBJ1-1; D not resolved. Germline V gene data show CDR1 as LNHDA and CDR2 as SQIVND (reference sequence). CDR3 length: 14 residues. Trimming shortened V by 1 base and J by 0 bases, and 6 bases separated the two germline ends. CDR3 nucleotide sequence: TGTGCCAGTAGTATAGGGACGGTGAACACTGAAGCTTTCTTT. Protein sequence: CASSIGTVNTEAFF.

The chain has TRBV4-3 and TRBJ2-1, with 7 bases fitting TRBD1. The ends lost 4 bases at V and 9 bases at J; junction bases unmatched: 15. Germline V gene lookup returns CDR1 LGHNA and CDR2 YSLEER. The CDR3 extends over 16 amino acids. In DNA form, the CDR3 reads TGCGCCAGCAGCCCCCAACAGGGGCTCGGGGCGAGTGAGCAGTTCTTC. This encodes CASSPQQGLGASEQFF.

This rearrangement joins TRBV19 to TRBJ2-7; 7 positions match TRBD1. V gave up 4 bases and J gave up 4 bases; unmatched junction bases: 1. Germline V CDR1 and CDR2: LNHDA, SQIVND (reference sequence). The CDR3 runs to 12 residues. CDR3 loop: CASSKGAYEQYF. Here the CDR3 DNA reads TGTGCCAGTAGTAAGGGGGCGTACGAGCAGTACTTC. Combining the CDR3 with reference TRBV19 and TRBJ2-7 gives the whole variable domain DGGITQSPKYLFRKEGQNVTLSCEQNLNHDAMYWYRQDPGQGLRLIYYSQIVNDFQKGDIAEGYSVSREKKESFPLTVTSAQKNPTAFYLCASSKGAYEQYFGPGTRLTVT.

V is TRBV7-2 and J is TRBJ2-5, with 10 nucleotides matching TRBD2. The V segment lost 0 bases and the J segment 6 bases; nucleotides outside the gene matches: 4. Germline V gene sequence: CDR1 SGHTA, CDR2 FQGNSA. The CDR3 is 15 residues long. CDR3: CASSLAGTSAKTQYF. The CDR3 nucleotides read TGTGCCAGCAGCTTAGCGGGGACTAGCGCAAAGACCCAGTACTTC.

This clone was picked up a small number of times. The CDR3 region is CASSVGGANVLTF. The CDR3 DNA follows: TGCGCCAGCTCAGTCGGAGGGGCCAACGTCCTGACTTTC. V and J are TRBV5-1 and TRBJ2-6; unclear D gene. CDR1 is SGHRS and CDR2 is YFSETQ in the germline V gene. With 7 bases removed from V and 4 bases from J, the gap between germline ends came to 9 bases. The CDR3 runs 13 residues.

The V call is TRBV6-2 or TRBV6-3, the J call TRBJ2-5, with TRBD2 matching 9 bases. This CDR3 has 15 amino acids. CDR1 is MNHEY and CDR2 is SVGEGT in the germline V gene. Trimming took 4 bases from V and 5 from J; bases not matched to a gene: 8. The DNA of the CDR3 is TGTGCCAGCAGTTTGTGGCGGGAGGGCCTCGAGACCCAGTACTTC. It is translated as CASSLWREGLETQYF.

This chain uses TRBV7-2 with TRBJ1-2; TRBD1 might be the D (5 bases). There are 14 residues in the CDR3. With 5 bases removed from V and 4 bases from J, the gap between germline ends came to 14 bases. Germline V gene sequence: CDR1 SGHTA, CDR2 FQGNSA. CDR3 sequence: CASSPLEGPYGYTF. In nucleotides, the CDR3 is TGTGCCAGCAGCCCCCTGGAGGGACCCTATGGCTACACCTTC.

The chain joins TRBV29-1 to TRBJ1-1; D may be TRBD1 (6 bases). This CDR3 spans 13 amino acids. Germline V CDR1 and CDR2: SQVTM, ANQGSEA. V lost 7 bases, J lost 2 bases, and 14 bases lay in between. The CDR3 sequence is CSGGLRPNTEAFF. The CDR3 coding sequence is TGCAGCGGGGGGCTCCGCCCTAACACTGAAGCTTTCTTT.

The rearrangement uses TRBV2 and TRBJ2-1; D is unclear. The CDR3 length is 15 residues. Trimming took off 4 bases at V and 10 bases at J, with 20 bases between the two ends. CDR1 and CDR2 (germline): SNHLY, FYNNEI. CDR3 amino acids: CASSGGLGKWGEQFF. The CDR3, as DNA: TGTGCCAGCAGTGGGGGATTAGGGAAATGGGGAGAGCAGTTCTTC.

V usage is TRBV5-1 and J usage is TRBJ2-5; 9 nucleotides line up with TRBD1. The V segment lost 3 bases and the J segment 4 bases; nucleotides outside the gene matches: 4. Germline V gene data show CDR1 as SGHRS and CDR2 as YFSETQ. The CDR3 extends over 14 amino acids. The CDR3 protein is CASSWKDRGETQYF. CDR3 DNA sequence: TGCGCCAGCAGCTGGAAGGACAGGGGAGAGACCCAGTACTTC.

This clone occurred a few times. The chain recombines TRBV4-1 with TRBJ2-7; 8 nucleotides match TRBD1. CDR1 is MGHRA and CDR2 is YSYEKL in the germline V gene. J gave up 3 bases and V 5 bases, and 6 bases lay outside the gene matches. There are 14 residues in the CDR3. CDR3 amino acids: CASSSRQGSYEQYF. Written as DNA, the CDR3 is TGCGCCAGCAGCTCCCGACAGGGGAGCTACGAGCAGTACTTC.

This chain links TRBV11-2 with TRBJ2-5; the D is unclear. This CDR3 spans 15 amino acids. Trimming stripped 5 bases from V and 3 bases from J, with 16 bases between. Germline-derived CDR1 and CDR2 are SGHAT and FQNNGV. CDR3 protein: CASSLNTVREETQYF. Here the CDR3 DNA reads TGTGCCAGCAGCCTCAACACGGTACGAGAAGAGACCCAGTACTTC.

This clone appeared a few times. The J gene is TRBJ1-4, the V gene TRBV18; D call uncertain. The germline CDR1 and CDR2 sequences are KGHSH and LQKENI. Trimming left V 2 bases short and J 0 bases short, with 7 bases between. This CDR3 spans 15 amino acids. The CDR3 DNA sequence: TGTGCCAGCTCACCATCGGGTGCAACTAATGAAAAACTGTTTTTT. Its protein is CASSPSGATNEKLFF.

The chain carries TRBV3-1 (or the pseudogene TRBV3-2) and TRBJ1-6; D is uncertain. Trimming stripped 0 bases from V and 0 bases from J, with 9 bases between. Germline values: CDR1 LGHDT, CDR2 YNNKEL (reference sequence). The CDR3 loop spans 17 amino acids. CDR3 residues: CASSQDTIGSYNSPLHF. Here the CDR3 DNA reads TGTGCCAGCAGCCAAGACACAATTGGCTCCTATAATTCACCCCTCCACTTT.

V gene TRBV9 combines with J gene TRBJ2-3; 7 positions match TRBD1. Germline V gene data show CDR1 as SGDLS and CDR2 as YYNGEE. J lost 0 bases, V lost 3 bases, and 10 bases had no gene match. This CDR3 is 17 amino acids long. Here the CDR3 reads CASSAPRQGYSTDTQYF. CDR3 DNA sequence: TGTGCCAGCAGCGCACCCCGACAGGGATATAGCACAGATACGCAGTATTTT.

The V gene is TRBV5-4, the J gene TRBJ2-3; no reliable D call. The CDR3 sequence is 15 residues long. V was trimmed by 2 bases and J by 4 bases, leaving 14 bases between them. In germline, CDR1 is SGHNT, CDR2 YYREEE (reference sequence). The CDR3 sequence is CASSLKQSLADTQYF. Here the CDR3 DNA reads TGTGCCAGCAGCTTAAAACAGTCCCTGGCAGATACGCAGTATTTT.

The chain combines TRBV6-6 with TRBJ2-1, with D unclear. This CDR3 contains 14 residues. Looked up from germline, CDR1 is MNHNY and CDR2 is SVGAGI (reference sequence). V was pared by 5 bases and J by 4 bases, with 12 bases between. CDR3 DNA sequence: TGTGCCAGCAGTGACCCCAGCAGGTACAATGAGCAGTTCTTC. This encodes CASSDPSRYNEQFF.

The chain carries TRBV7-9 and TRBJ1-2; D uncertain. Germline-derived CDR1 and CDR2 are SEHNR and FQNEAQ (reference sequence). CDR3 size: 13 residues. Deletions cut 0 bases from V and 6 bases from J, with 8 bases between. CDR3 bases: TGTGCCAGCAGCTTAGCGACGGCAAATGGCTACACCTTC. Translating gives CASSLATANGYTF.

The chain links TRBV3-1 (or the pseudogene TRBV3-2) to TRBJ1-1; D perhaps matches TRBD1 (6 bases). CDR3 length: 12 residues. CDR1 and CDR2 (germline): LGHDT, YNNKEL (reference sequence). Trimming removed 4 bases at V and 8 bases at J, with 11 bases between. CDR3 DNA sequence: TGTGCCAGCAGCCCAGGGGTGGTAGAAGCTTTCTTT. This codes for CASSPGVVEAFF.

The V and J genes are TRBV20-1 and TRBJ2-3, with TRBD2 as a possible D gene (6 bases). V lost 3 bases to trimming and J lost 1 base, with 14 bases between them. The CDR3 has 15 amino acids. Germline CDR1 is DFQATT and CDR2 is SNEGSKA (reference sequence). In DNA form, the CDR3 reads TGCAGTGCTAGTGCCGGGGGTTATGGCACAGATACGCAGTATTTT. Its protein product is CSASAGGYGTDTQYF.

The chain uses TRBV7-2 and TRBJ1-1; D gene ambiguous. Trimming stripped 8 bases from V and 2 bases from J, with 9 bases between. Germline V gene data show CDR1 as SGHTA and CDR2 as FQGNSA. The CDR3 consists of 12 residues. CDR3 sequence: CASAGANTEAFF. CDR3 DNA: TGTGCCAGCGCTGGTGCAAACACTGAAGCTTTCTTT.

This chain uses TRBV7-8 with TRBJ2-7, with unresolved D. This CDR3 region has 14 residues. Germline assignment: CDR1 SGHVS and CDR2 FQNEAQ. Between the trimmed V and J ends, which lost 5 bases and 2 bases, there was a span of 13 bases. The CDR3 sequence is CASSLVMAPYEQYF. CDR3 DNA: TGTGCCAGCAGCCTAGTGATGGCGCCCTACGAGCAGTACTTC.

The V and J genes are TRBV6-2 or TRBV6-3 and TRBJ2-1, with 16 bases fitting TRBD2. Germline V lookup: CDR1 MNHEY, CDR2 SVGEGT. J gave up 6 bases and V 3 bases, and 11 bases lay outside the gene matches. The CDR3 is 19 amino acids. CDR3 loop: CASSYSLSGTSGRGNEQFF. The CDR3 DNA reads TGTGCCAGCAGTTATTCCCTGTCCGGGACTAGCGGGAGGGGCAATGAGCAGTTCTTC.

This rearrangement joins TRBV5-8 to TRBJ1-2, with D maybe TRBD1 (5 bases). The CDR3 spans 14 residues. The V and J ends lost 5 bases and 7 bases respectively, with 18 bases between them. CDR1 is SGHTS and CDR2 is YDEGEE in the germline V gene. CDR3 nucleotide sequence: TGTGCCAGCAGGTTCCGAGGATCGAGGGGTGGCTACACCTTC. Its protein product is CASRFRGSRGGYTF.

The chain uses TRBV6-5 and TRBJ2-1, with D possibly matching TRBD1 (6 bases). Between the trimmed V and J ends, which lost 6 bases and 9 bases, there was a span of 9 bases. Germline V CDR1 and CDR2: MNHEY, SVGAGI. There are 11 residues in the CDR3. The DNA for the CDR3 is TGTGCCAGCAGACAGGGCATTGAGCAGTTCTTC. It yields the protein CASRQGIEQFF.

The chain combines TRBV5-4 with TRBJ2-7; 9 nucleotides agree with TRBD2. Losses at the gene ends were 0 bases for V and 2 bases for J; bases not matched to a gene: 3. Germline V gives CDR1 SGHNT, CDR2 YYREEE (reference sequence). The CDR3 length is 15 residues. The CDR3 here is CASSLGTSVTYEQYF. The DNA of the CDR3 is TGTGCCAGCAGCTTGGGGACTAGCGTTACCTACGAGCAGTACTTC. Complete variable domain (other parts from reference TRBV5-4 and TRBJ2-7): ETGVTQSPTHLIKTRGQQVTLRCSSQSGHNTVSWYQQALGQGPQFIFQYYREEENGRGNFPPRFSGLQFPNYSSELNVNALELDDSALYLCASSLGTSVTYEQYFGPGTRLTVT.

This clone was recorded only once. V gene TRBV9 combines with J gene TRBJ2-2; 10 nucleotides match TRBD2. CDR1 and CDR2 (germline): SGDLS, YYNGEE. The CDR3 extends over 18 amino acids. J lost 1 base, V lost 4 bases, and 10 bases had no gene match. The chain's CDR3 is CASSPSFRTSGNTGELFF. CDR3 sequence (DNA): TGTGCCAGCAGCCCTTCTTTTAGGACTAGCGGGAACACCGGGGAGCTGTTTTTT.